This T cell receptor (beta chain) was identified in a study of post-analysis software for immune sequencing data. The CDR3 is made up of 14 amino acids. The V gene lost 7 bases and the J gene lost 11 bases, with 23 bases spanning the gap. Germline V gives CDR1 MNHEY, CDR2 SVGEGT. Study outcomes and limitations: Compared with controls, patients showed significantly lower normalized Chao1 diversity. Four or five TRBV segments (TRBV5-6, TRBV5-1 and TRBV20-1 among them) occurred more frequently in patients than in controls.

Unique molecular identifiers were built into the TCR beta cDNA libraries. TCRdb reanalysed the PCR reads using MiXCR and keeps one entry per CDR3 protein. The top ten clones hold 4.9% of a sample with 750,000 to 900,000 distinct CDR3 sequences, around 46% of them seen once. There are a few counts of this clonotype. The antigen is undetermined. The sequenced material came from blood. This receptor was identified in a girl between 10 and 17 years old with multiple sclerosis. The V gene is TRBV6-2 or TRBV6-3, the J gene TRBJ2-5; D may be TRBD1 (6 bases). DNA of the CDR3: TGTGCCAGCACCCGAGGGGGAGAATCCGGGGAGCAGTACTTC. It codes for CASTRGGESGEQYF.